These 12 T cell receptor beta chains originate from one sample sequenced in a study of T cell responses to AZD1222 COVID-19 vaccine. Here immunoSEQ multiplex PCR was the method, and the copy in TCRdb shows in-frame clones only, minus some. Of about 150,000 clones listed, 90% are singletons. Sequencing was performed on peripheral blood, taken on day 0 of AZD1222 vaccination. These receptors all come from an adult in good health.

In its sample, this clone was seen a few times. The chain combines TRBV6-1 with TRBJ1-2; the match to TRBD1 covers 7 bases. V lost 3 bases to trimming and J lost 4 bases; unmatched junction nucleotides: 5. The CDR3 has 14 residues. Germline CDR1 MNHNS, CDR2 SASEGT. CDR3: CASSEGTGVYGYTF. The CDR3 coding sequence is TGTGCCAGCAGTGAGGGAACAGGGGTCTATGGCTACACCTTC.

This clone was recorded once. Written as DNA, the CDR3 is TGTGCCAGCAGTTACTCCACAGCTTATAGCAATCAGCCCCAGCATTTT. Translated: CASSYSTAYSNQPQHF. J is TRBJ1-5 and V is TRBV6-5; unclear D gene. The CDR3 runs to 16 residues. The germline CDR1 and CDR2 sequences are MNHEY and SVGAGI. V was clipped by 0 bases and J by 0 bases, with 9 bases between them.

The chain carries TRBV3-1 (or the pseudogene TRBV3-2) and TRBJ2-5; no reliable D call. The ends were cut back, 0 bases at V and 5 bases at J, with 13 bases in the middle. Germline CDR1 LGHDT, CDR2 YNNKEL (reference sequence). This CDR3 region has 15 residues. The CDR3 sequence: CASSQEQVGLETQYF. Here the CDR3 DNA reads TGTGCCAGCAGCCAAGAACAAGTAGGGTTGGAGACCCAGTACTTC.

The chain is built from TRBV7-9 and TRBJ1-6, with 8 bases matching TRBD1. CDR3 length: 15 residues. The J segment lost 7 bases and the V segment lost 5 bases, leaving 7 bases of the junction unmatched. Germline lookup yields CDR1 SEHNR and CDR2 FQNEAQ (reference sequence). The CDR3, as DNA: TGTGCCAGCAGCGCGGGCAGGGGGCCCAATTCACCCCTCCACTTT. It encodes CASSAGRGPNSPLHF.

The chain has TRBV6-1 and TRBJ1-3, with a possible D match to TRBD1 (5 bases). V dropped 0 bases and J dropped 0 bases, with 15 bases sitting between them. This CDR3 region has 18 residues. CDR1 and CDR2 (germline): MNHNS, SASEGT. The CDR3, as DNA: TGTGCCAGCAGTGAAGCGTACCGGGACCTAAGCTCTGGAAACACCATATATTTT. This codes for CASSEAYRDLSSGNTIYF.

Here the CDR3 DNA reads TGTGCCAGCAGCCAAGATCGGGATCAGCCCCAGCATTTT. Translated: CASSQDRDQPQHF. The V and J genes are TRBV3-1 (or the pseudogene TRBV3-2) and TRBJ1-5; D unresolved. The CDR3 runs 13 residues. From germline, CDR1 is LGHDT and CDR2 YNNKEL (reference sequence). Trimming took 0 bases from V and 5 from J, leaving 5 bases between them.

The rearrangement links TRBV19 to TRBJ2-7, with 8 bases fitting TRBD1. CDR1 and CDR2 from the germline V gene are LNHDA and SQIVND (reference sequence). The CDR3 consists of 14 residues. V lost 6 bases and J lost 3; bases outside the gene matches: 7. CDR3 nucleotides: TGTGCCAGTAGCAGGGGGCGCAGAGACTACGAGCAGTACTTC. Translation gives CASSRGRRDYEQYF.

The chain combines TRBV7-9 with TRBJ1-2; D ambiguous. The CDR3 sequence is 14 residues long. V lost 6 bases to trimming and J lost 6 bases, with 17 bases between them. The germline V gene encodes CDR1 SEHNR and CDR2 FQNEAQ (reference sequence). DNA of the CDR3: TGTGCCAGCAGACCCCGGGCACCCGGGGATGGCTACACCTTC. Its translation is CASRPRAPGDGYTF.

The chain recombines TRBV5-1 with TRBJ1-1; D is possibly TRBD1 (5 bases). CDR3 size: 17 residues. Between the trimmed V and J ends, which lost 2 bases and 0 bases, there was a span of 17 bases. Germline values: CDR1 SGHRS, CDR2 YFSETQ. The CDR3 DNA reads as TGCGCCAGCAGCTTCGGGGGAAACCCCCCGATGAACACTGAAGCTTTCTTT. Amino acid sequence: CASSFGGNPPMNTEAFF.

The CDR3 DNA is TGTGCCAGCTCTCCAGCTAGCGGGAGCACAGATACGCAGTATTTT. This codes for CASSPASGSTDTQYF. J is TRBJ2-3 and V is TRBV18; TRBD2 aligns across 8 bases. The junction had 5 bases not matched to a gene; V was cut back by 6 bases and J by 0 bases. This CDR3 has 15 amino acids. CDR1 and CDR2 from the germline V gene are KGHSH and LQKENI.

The J gene is TRBJ1-1, the V gene TRBV12-3 or TRBV12-4; D is ambiguous. Trimming shortened V by 5 bases and J by 4 bases, and 11 bases separated the two germline ends. The CDR3 has 13 amino acids. CDR3 sequence: CASSLTGFTEAFF. In nucleotides, the CDR3 is TGTGCCAGCAGTCTGACGGGCTTCACTGAAGCTTTCTTT.

The chain combines TRBV28 with TRBJ1-2; D is uncertain. The germline V and J ends were trimmed by 7 bases and 3 bases, with 12 bases remaining between them. Germline values: CDR1 MDHEN, CDR2 SYDVKM. This CDR3 has 13 residues. CDR3 protein: CASNLRLDYGYTF. The CDR3 region has the DNA TGTGCCAGCAACCTACGTTTGGACTATGGCTACACCTTC.